This TCR beta chain appears in the sequencing data of a study of human T cells and chemical hapten exposure. As for the study in general: During the roughly 25-week study period, patients had diphenylcyclopropenone applied to the scalp every week. General study findings and limits: Each of the donors had alopecia, so their immune responses may not resemble those of healthy people.

The time point: patch test 2, 6 weeks after DPC sensitization. The treatment was: therapeutic diphenylcyclopropenone sensitization with weekly scalp DPC. The authors extracted total RNA from unfractionated whole blood. Deletions cut 6 bases from V and 4 bases from J, with 15 bases between. This CDR3 is 14 amino acids long. Germline CDR1 is MNHEY and CDR2 is SVGAGI. Notes on this clonotype: The antigen is unknown.

The authors' processing: Sample-level TCR yields exhibited a median of around 100,000, with a range of about 20,000 to 750,000. TCRdb processed the RACE reads anew with MiXCR; each CDR3 protein has one entry. TCRdb's processing, not the authors' own work, is the source of the V and J calls. Of 80,000 to 95,000 distinct CDR3 sequences in the sample, 11% were seen once. J is TRBJ1-2 and V is TRBV6-5; no definite D call. This receptor was taken from a man aged 18 to 29 with alopecia areata. Some clones in this sample may be carry-over from other donors' samples. The sequenced sample was whole blood, obtained in connection with sensitization to the hapten diphenylcyclopropenone (DPC). CDR3 DNA sequence: TGTGCCAGCAGCCTGGGTCAAAGAATCTATGGCTACACCTTC. Translation gives CASSLGQRIYGYTF.